This T cell receptor beta chain derives from a study of glioma-infiltrating T cells after dendritic cell vaccination. TCRdb's copy holds only in-frame clones and misses some; the assay was immunoSEQ multiplex PCR. The sample has around 60,000 clones; approximately 81% are singletons. Time point denoted: after dendritic cell vaccination, including at tumor progression/relapse. This clonotype originated in a human donor with glioblastoma. The sample here was blood, taken after dendritic cell vaccination.

DNA of the CDR3: TGTGCCAGCAGCTTGGGTCAGGCCAAAAACATTCAGTACTTC. It yields the protein CASSLGQAKNIQYF. The chain recombines TRBV5-6 with TRBJ2-4, with D unresolved. Per germline, CDR1 SGHDT and CDR2 YYEEEE. V was trimmed by 0 bases and J by 1 base, leaving 5 bases between them. CDR3 length: 14 residues.